Each of the 12 T cell receptor beta chains below was sequenced from the same sample in a study of CD8 T cells in ankylosing spondylitis. MiXCR, applied by TCRdb to the 5' RACE reads, yields one record per CDR3 protein. The data contain hundreds of thousands of distinct CDR3 sequences, roughly 24% of them seen just once; the ten biggest clones take up under 8%. The material sequenced was blood, either unsorted or a sorted T cell fraction (not recorded which). The receptors derive from a male donor with ankylosing spondylitis or in good health (not recorded which).

In its sample, this clonotype was seen many times. V gene TRBV20-1 combines with J gene TRBJ2-5; 11 nucleotides line up with TRBD1. The CDR3 is made up of 14 amino acids. Trimming removed 0 bases from V and 5 bases from J; junction bases left unmatched: 2. CDR1 DFQATT and CDR2 SNEGSKA come from the germline V gene (reference sequence). CDR3 sequence: CSAREDRGRETQYF. CDR3 bases: TGCAGTGCTAGAGAGGACAGGGGGCGGGAGACCCAGTACTTC.

This clonotype was seen many times. V usage is TRBV6-5 and J usage is TRBJ2-2; D unresolved. CDR1 is MNHEY, CDR2 SVGAGI, per germline. V was trimmed by 2 bases and J by 3 bases, leaving 4 bases between them. The CDR3 is 13 amino acids. The CDR3 sequence is CASSYRDTGELFF. The CDR3, as DNA: TGTGCCAGCAGTTACAGGGACACCGGGGAGCTGTTTTTT.

Many counts were recorded for this clonotype. The chain joins TRBV18 to TRBJ2-7; a possible D gene is TRBD2 (7 bases). CDR1 and CDR2 from the germline V gene are KGHSH and LQKENI. The length of the CDR3 is 19 residues. V was clipped by 3 bases and J by 2 bases, with 26 bases between them. CDR3 bases: TGTGCCAGCTCACCTCCCAATTCCCACTCCCGGGGGGCGACCTACGAGCAGTACTTC. Translating it yields CASSPPNSHSRGATYEQYF. The full variable domain, its missing parts supplied by reference TRBV18 and TRBJ2-7, is NAGVMQNPRHLVRRRGQEARLRCSPMKGHSHVYWYRQLPEEGLKFMVYLQKENIIDESGMPKERFSAEFPKEGPSILRIQQVVRGDSAAYFCASSPPNSHSRGATYEQYFGPGTRLTVT.

This clonotype occurred once. Here the CDR3 reads CASSEGTGQASPLHF. The CDR3, as DNA: TGTGCCAGCAGTGAGGGGACAGGGCAGGCTTCACCCCTCCACTTT. The chain links TRBV25-1 to TRBJ1-6; 9 bases map to TRBD1. This CDR3 has 15 residues. V lost 3 bases and J lost 9; bases outside the gene matches: 6. Per the germline V gene, CDR1 is MGHDK and CDR2 is SYGVNS.

In its sample, this clonotype was seen many times. The rearrangement links TRBV20-1 to TRBJ2-3, with 11 bases that match TRBD2. V lost 6 bases, J lost 6 bases, and 8 bases stayed unmatched. The CDR3 totals 14 residues. The germline V gene encodes CDR1 DFQATT and CDR2 SNEGSKA (reference sequence). The CDR3 reads CSALSGRATDTQYF. The CDR3 DNA reads TGCAGTGCCCTTAGCGGGAGGGCCACGGATACGCAGTATTTT.

This clonotype came up a few times. The rearrangement joins TRBV20-1 to TRBJ2-1; D is perhaps TRBD2 (7 bases). CDR3 length: 16 amino acids. Per the germline V gene, CDR1 is DFQATT and CDR2 is SNEGSKA (reference sequence). Trimming removed 0 bases from V and 5 bases from J, with 17 bases in between. The CDR3 loop is CSARDRGGLRDNEQFF. Here the CDR3 DNA reads TGCAGTGCTAGAGATCGCGGGGGCCTTAGGGACAATGAGCAGTTCTTC.

This clonotype showed up just a few times. The chain has TRBV5-1 and TRBJ2-4, with TRBD1 matching 8 bases. Germline CDR1 is SGHRS and CDR2 is YFSETQ. Trimming cost V 3 bases and J 1 base; bases outside gene matches: 6. The CDR3 totals 16 residues. CDR3: CASSSGQERAKNIQYF. The CDR3 coding sequence is TGCGCCAGCAGCTCGGGACAGGAGAGGGCCAAAAACATTCAGTACTTC.

This chain connects TRBV10-3 to TRBJ2-7, with D perhaps TRBD1 or TRBD2 (6 bases each). V was shortened by 11 bases and J by 0 bases, with 11 bases between the two germline ends. This CDR3 has 12 amino acids. From germline, CDR1 is ENHRY and CDR2 SYGVKD. In DNA, the CDR3 is TGTGCCCACGGGGGCTCCTCCTACGAGCAGTACTTC. Translating it yields CAHGGSSYEQYF.

A few counts support this clonotype. A much bigger clone sits one base away, suggesting this may be a read error. This rearrangement joins TRBV12-3 or TRBV12-4 to TRBJ2-5, with D perhaps TRBD1 (6 bases). CDR3 length: 18 amino acids. CDR3 nucleotides: TGTACCAGCAGTTCCATTACATTGGGGGCCTATTACCAAGAGACCCAGTACTTC. This sequence encodes CTSSSITLGAYYQETQYF.

The CDR3 bases are TGTGCCAGCAGCGTACGGACTAGCGGAGTCGGAGATACGCAGTATTTT. It specifies CASSVRTSGVGDTQYF. J is TRBJ2-3 and V is TRBV9; TRBD2 matches at 10 bases. Germline CDR1 is SGDLS and CDR2 is YYNGEE. This CDR3 comprises 16 residues. V lost 1 base to trimming and J lost 5 bases; unmatched junction nucleotides: 7.

There are a few counts of this clonotype. The rearrangement uses TRBV20-1 and TRBJ1-2, with D hard to call. Germline CDR1 and CDR2: DFQATT and SNEGSKA (reference sequence). This CDR3 is 14 amino acids long. Trimming removed 6 bases from V and 8 bases from J, with 22 bases in between. The CDR3 coding sequence is TGCAGTGCCAACCCGTGGACCTCGAGGGAGGGCTACACCTTC. It yields the protein CSANPWTSREGYTF.

The chain recombines TRBV4-1 with TRBJ2-2; D unresolved. This CDR3 is built from 13 residues. The ends were cut back, 4 bases at V and 5 bases at J, with 8 bases in the middle. Germline V gene lookup returns CDR1 MGHRA and CDR2 YSYEKL. CDR3 DNA sequence: TGCGCCAGCAGCCTTATGGGGACCGGGGAGCTGTTTTTT. Its translation is CASSLMGTGELFF.